The following is a T cell receptor beta chain sequence with its context. What it recognizes is unknown. This sample includes further DNA sequences coding for the same CDR3. The entry originates in a study of graft-versus-host responses after intestinal transplantation. Study-wide results and limits: Analysis identified GvH clones in recipient marrow, with some appearing first in ileum or blood.

TCRdb keeps only in-frame clones here, not all; method: immunoSEQ multiplex PCR. The sample has more than 85,000 clones; roughly 85% are singletons. This receptor was identified in a human donor who received an intestinal transplant. This specimen consisted of unstimulated CD4+ T cells sorted from spleen or lymph node cells, obtained before intestinal transplant.

CDR3 sequence reads: CASSSQETQYF. Written as DNA, the CDR3 is TGTGCCAGCAGCTCACAAGAGACCCAGTACTTC. The genes are TRBV5-4 and TRBJ2-5, with no clear D. Trimming cost V 3 bases and J 2 bases, with 2 bases left between them. The CDR3 runs 11 residues. Germline CDR1 is SGHNT and CDR2 is YYREEE (reference sequence).